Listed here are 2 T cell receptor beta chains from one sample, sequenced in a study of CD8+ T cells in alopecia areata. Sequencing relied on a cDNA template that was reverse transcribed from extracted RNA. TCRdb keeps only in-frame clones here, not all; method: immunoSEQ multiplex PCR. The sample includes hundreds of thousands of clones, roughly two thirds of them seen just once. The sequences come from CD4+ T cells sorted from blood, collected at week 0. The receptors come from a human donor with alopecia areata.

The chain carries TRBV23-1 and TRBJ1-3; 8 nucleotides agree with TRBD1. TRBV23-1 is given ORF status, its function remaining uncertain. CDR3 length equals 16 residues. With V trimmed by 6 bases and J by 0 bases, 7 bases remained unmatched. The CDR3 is CASRGGQAGSGNTIYF. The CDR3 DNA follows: TGCGCCAGCAGAGGGGGACAGGCGGGCTCTGGAAACACCATATATTTT.

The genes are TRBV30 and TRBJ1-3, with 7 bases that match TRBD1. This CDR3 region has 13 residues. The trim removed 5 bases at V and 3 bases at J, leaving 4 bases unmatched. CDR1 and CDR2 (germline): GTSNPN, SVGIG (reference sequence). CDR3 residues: CAWGRGFGNTIYF. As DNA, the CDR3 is TGTGCCTGGGGCAGGGGGTTTGGAAACACCATATATTTT.